A selection of T cell receptor beta chains follows, all from one sample in a study of cytomegalovirus exposure and HLA in healthy donors. Here immunoSEQ multiplex PCR was the method, and the copy in TCRdb shows in-frame clones only, minus some. The profile shows over 120,000 clones, around 9.7% of them singletons. Sequenced: PBMCs. All receptors come from a middle-aged man in good health and CMV-seronegative. Both conserved end residues are part of each CDR3. A D gene is named only where the DNA matches it firmly. Clone size is stated in some rows and not others, as once, few, many or a class when expanded.

CDR3 protein,CDR3 DNA,V gene,clone size,J gene,D gene
CASSSPGTLEKLFF,TGTGCCAGCAGTTCTCCTGGGACACTTGAAAAACTGTTTTTT,TRBV28,few,TRBJ1-4,NA
CASSNSGPLDEQYF,TGCGCCAGCAGCAATAGCGGGCCCCTAGACGAGCAGTACTTC,TRBV5-1,NA,TRBJ2-7,TRBD2
CASSTWGGASGEQYF,TGTGCCAGCAGCACTTGGGGAGGGGCATCCGGGGAGCAGTACTTC,TRBV7-8,few,TRBJ2-7,TRBD2
CASSPDEDSGEKLFF,TGCGCCAGCAGCCCGGACGAGGACAGTGGTGAAAAACTGTTTTTT,TRBV5-1,few,TRBJ1-4,NA
CASTLTGNTGELFF,TGTGCCAGCACATTGACAGGGAACACCGGGGAGCTGTTTTTT,TRBV6-6,NA,TRBJ2-2,NA
CARSLAGVAGEIAYEQYF,TGTGCCAGAAGCTTGGCGGGGGTAGCGGGAGAGATCGCCTACGAGCAGTACTTC,TRBV5-3,few,TRBJ2-7,TRBD2
CASKSRQGAYEQYF,TGTGCCAGCAAGTCTCGACAGGGAGCATACGAGCAGTACTTC,TRBV2,NA,TRBJ2-7,TRBD1
CASSTLSGGANTEAFF,TGCGCCAGCAGCACCCTGAGTGGAGGGGCGAACACTGAAGCTTTCTTT,TRBV5-1,NA,TRBJ1-1,NA
CAWTLKAGQSYNSPLHF,TGTGCCTGGACCCTAAAGGCAGGGCAATCCTATAATTCACCCCTCCACTTT,TRBV30,few,TRBJ1-6,NA
CASGGGYTEAFF,TGTGCCAGCGGGGGAGGGTACACTGAAGCTTTCTTT,TRBV7-9,NA,TRBJ1-1,NA
CASSIGPGAFF,TGTGCCAGTAGTATAGGACCAGGCGCTTTCTTT,TRBV19,few,TRBJ1-1,NA
CASQWRGGYTF,TGTGCCAGCCAATGGCGGGGCGGCTACACCTTC,TRBV19,once,TRBJ1-2,NA
CASSKGLAEPNEQFF,TGTGCCAGCAGCAAAGGACTAGCGGAGCCCAATGAGCAGTTCTTC,TRBV5-8,few,TRBJ2-1,TRBD2
CAWQKYGQGNTEAFF,TGTGCCTGGCAGAAATACGGACAGGGGAACACTGAAGCTTTCTTT,TRBV30,NA,TRBJ1-1,TRBD1
CASSSLPQILVDEQYF,TGTGCCAGCAGCTCGCTCCCCCAGATTCTCGTCGACGAGCAGTACTTC,TRBV11-3,few,TRBJ2-7,NA
CASSLDRRTEAFF,TGTGCCAGCAGTTTAGACAGGAGGACTGAAGCTTTCTTT,TRBV27,NA,TRBJ1-1,NA
CASSIQGGDTEAFF,TGTGCCAGTAGTATACAGGGTGGGGACACTGAAGCTTTCTTT,TRBV19,NA,TRBJ1-1,NA
CSVLTGGYGYTF,TGCAGCGTTCTGACAGGGGGGTATGGCTACACCTTC,TRBV29-1,few,TRBJ1-2,TRBD1
CASSFGSGRMNTEAFF,TGTGCCAGCAGTTTCGGCTCCGGGAGGATGAACACTGAAGCTTTCTTT,TRBV27,few,TRBJ1-1,NA
CASSLGVTDTQYF,TGTGCCAGCAGTTTAGGAGTCACAGATACGCAGTATTTT,TRBV7-3,few,TRBJ2-3,NA
CASSEPGEGLQGSYEQYF,TGTGCCAGCAGTGAACCTGGTGAGGGTTTGCAGGGGTCCTACGAGCAGTACTTC,TRBV2,NA,TRBJ2-7,NA
CAWSAPGGYGYTF,TGTGCCTGGAGTGCCCCGGGGGGTTATGGCTACACCTTC,TRBV30,few,TRBJ1-2,NA
CASSVTTGQGSYNEQFF,TGTGCCAGCAGCGTAACGACGGGACAGGGGTCATACAATGAGCAGTTCTTC,TRBV9,few,TRBJ2-1,TRBD1
CASSQVGLAGAPTDTQYF,TGCGCCAGCAGCCAAGTGGGGTTAGCGGGGGCACCCACAGATACGCAGTATTTT,TRBV4-1,few,TRBJ2-3,TRBD2
CASSTIISGGANTGELFF,TGTGCCAGTAGCACGATTATTAGCGGGGGTGCGAACACCGGGGAGCTGTTTTTT,TRBV19,NA,TRBJ2-2,TRBD2
CASSPNNLRAPYGYTF,TGTGCCAGCAGCCCGAATAACCTCAGGGCGCCCTATGGCTACACCTTC,TRBV7-2,many,TRBJ1-2,NA
CASSGQGTKNIQYF,TGTGCCAGCAGTGGACAGGGTACCAAAAACATTCAGTACTTC,TRBV27,once,TRBJ2-4,TRBD1
CASSPGVGTYEQYF,TGTGCCAGCAGCCCAGGGGTAGGTACCTACGAGCAGTACTTC,TRBV5-4,few,TRBJ2-7,NA
CAWSVLWGRYGYTF,TGTGCCTGGAGTGTACTATGGGGGCGGTATGGCTACACCTTC,TRBV30,NA,TRBJ1-2,NA
CASSTDWLYEQYF,TGCGCCAGCAGCACGGACTGGTTATACGAGCAGTACTTC,TRBV5-1,NA,TRBJ2-7,NA
CAWNQNVRGAPQHF,TGTGCCTGGAACCAAAACGTGCGGGGGGCCCCCCAGCATTTT,TRBV30,NA,TRBJ1-5,NA
CASTKGQVLSYEQYF,TGTGCCAGCACTAAGGGGCAGGTATTATCCTACGAGCAGTACTTC,TRBV2,NA,TRBJ2-7,NA
CASSSWTSGAYEQYF,TGTGCCAGTAGCTCTTGGACTAGCGGAGCCTACGAGCAGTACTTC,TRBV19,NA,TRBJ2-7,TRBD2
CARSWGGLYEQYF,TGTGCCAGAAGCTGGGGGGGGCTTTACGAGCAGTACTTC,TRBV5-6,NA,TRBJ2-7,NA
CASHQGGGSTDTQYF,TGTGCCAGCCACCAGGGCGGGGGATCCACAGATACGCAGTATTTT,TRBV5-4,few,TRBJ2-3,TRBD2
CASSKGPILFF,TGTGCCAGCAGCAAGGGCCCGATTCTGTTTTTT,TRBV21-1,NA,TRBJ1-4,NA
CASGTSGTSGISGELFF,TGCGCCAGCGGTACTTCCGGGACTAGCGGGATCTCAGGGGAGCTGTTTTTT,TRBV5-1,NA,TRBJ2-2,TRBD2
CASSETGQVSSGELFF,TGTGCCAGCAGTGAAACCGGCCAGGTCAGTTCCGGGGAGCTGTTTTTT,TRBV25-1,NA,TRBJ2-2,NA
CAYRLDRASFMGQFF,TGTGCCTATAGATTAGACAGGGCGAGTTTTATGGGGCAGTTCTTC,TRBV30,NA,TRBJ2-1,TRBD1
CATSAGTPHPWGNTIYF,TGTGCCACCTCCGCCGGGACTCCACATCCTTGGGGAAACACCATATATTTT,TRBV21-1,NA,TRBJ1-3,NA
CAWSVLSGGGLGEQYF,TGTGCCTGGAGTGTACTGTCGGGGGGGGGTCTCGGGGAGCAGTACTTC,TRBV30,NA,TRBJ2-7,TRBD2
CASTLRGGGAEVHEQFF,TGTGCCAGCACCCTAAGGGGAGGGGGGGCCGAGGTACATGAGCAGTTCTTC,TRBV2,NA,TRBJ2-1,NA
CASSHMTGGPSGNTIYF,TGTGCCAGCAGCCACATGACCGGGGGACCATCGGGAAACACCATATATTTT,TRBV14,few,TRBJ1-3,NA